This T cell receptor (beta chain) was observed in a study of blood T cell repertoires in COVID-19. Across the study: The origin of the acute and convalescent COVID-19 samples was the United States, Italy and Spain. PBMCs, B-cell-depleted T cells, or T cells were the source of the cDNA or gDNA that made up the material.

Authors' data handling: For nucleated cells, counts were estimated from reference gene primer amplification. Only in-frame clones appear in the TCRdb table, and some are missing; sequencing was by immunoSEQ multiplex PCR. V, J and clone size are taken as reported in that table, and D and trimming were inferred from the DNA itself. The data show over 45,000 clones, with around four fifths seen just once and roughly 6% held by the top ten. CDR3 length equals 19 residues. The source material was peripheral blood. The gene calls are TRBV21-1 and TRBJ1-1; TRBD1, the D gene given by the table, was not confirmed from the DNA. TRBV21-1 is a pseudogene segment. The source of this sequence is a woman at least 80 years old with acute or convalescent COVID-19. CDR3 protein: CASSKARTYSRSMNTEAFF. The CDR3 DNA is TGTGCCAGCAGCAAAGCTCGCACTTACAGTCGGTCCATGAACACTGAAGCTTTCTTT.